This T cell receptor beta chain was recovered during a study of T cells in Graves' hyperthyroidism and ophthalmopathy. General study points: The model made its ophthalmopathy prediction, and onset followed a median 6.5 months later. Stable hyperthyroidism was separated from ophthalmopathy by a model based on 13 V-J features.

From RNA transcripts, TCR beta CDR3 regions were amplified. The HTBI primer set was used in a first-round RT-PCR of the TCR CDR3. One entry per CDR3 protein, called by TCRdb with MiXCR from the multiplex PCR reads. The sample records approximately 400,000 distinct CDR3 sequences, 14% being singletons. The CDR3 length is 16 residues. J gave up 7 bases and V 0 bases, and 7 bases lay outside the gene matches. Germline loops: CDR1 SGHRS, CDR2 YFSETQ. With respect to this clonotype: No antigen is known for it.

No ophthalmopathy progression within 18 months constituted stable Graves' hyperthyroidism. What was sequenced was blood. The sequence derives from a woman in her sixties or seventies with Graves' hyperthyroidism. The V gene is TRBV5-1, the J gene TRBJ1-6, with 7 bases identical to TRBD1. The CDR3 DNA sequence: TGCGCCAGCAGCTTGGACCCAGGGGGAAAAAATTCACCCCTCCACTTT. Amino acids: CASSLDPGGKNSPLHF. The variable domain in full, with the rest retrieved from reference TRBV5-1 and TRBJ1-6, is KAGVTQTPRYLIKTRGQQVTLSCSPISGHRSVSWYQQTPGQGLQFLFEYFSETQRNKGNFPGRFSGRQFSNSRSEMNVSTLELGDSALYLCASSLDPGGKNSPLHFGNGTRLTVT.